The 15 T cell receptor beta chains reported below all come from one sample, sequenced in a study of cytomegalovirus exposure and HLA in healthy donors. The PCR ran on 60 Vbeta and 13 Jbeta primers. Only in-frame clones appear in the TCRdb table, and some are missing; sequencing was by immunoSEQ multiplex PCR. The sample carries under 200,000 clones, around 68% recorded once. Sequencing was performed on PBMCs. The receptors were sampled from a woman between 35 and 50 years old in good health and CMV-seropositive.

V gene TRBV15 combines with J gene TRBJ2-5, with D unresolved. The V end lost 5 bases, the J end lost 5 bases, and 6 bases lay between the germline ends. CDR1 is LNHNV, CDR2 YYDKDF, per germline (reference sequence). The CDR3 consists of 11 residues. The CDR3 spells CATSSRETQYF. The CDR3 DNA is TGTGCCACCAGCTCTAGGGAGACCCAGTACTTC.

The chain links TRBV11-2 to TRBJ2-7, with TRBD2 as a possible D gene (5 bases). Trimming cost V 1 base and J 3 bases, with 7 bases left between them. CDR3 length equals 13 residues. Germline assignment: CDR1 SGHAT and CDR2 FQNNGV. Written as DNA, the CDR3 is TGTGCCAGCAGCTTAGGGGAGAGCTACGAGCAGTACTTC. As protein: CASSLGESYEQYF.

V and J are TRBV7-2 and TRBJ1-2; a weak D match, TRBD1 (5 bases). This CDR3 region has 15 residues. Germline V gene data show CDR1 as SGHTA and CDR2 as FQGNSA. Between the trimmed V and J ends, which lost 4 bases and 7 bases, there was a span of 19 bases. In DNA form, the CDR3 reads TGTGCCAGCAGCTCGGCGACAGTCACATCACGTGGCTACACCTTC. This gives the protein CASSSATVTSRGYTF.

This rearrangement joins TRBV4-3 to TRBJ2-3; D gene ambiguous. Per the germline V gene, CDR1 is LGHNA and CDR2 is YSLEER. The length of the CDR3 is 16 residues. Trimming took off 0 bases at V and 1 base at J, with 11 bases between the two ends. The DNA of the CDR3 is TGCGCCAGCAGCCAAGATAGAGACACCGGCACAGATACGCAGTATTTT. This gives the protein CASSQDRDTGTDTQYF.

This clone was seen a handful of times. V is TRBV13 and J is TRBJ1-3, with 10 bases that match TRBD1. CDR3 length: 15 residues. With 6 bases clipped from V and 3 bases from J, the junction kept 5 bases outside the gene matches. Germline CDR1 reads PRHDT; CDR2 reads FYEKMQ (reference sequence). CDR3 nucleotide sequence: TGTGCCAGCAGGCGACAGGGGGCGGGTGGAAACACCATATATTTT. Translation: CASRRQGAGGNTIYF.

V usage is TRBV7-9 and J usage is TRBJ2-2; D unresolved. This CDR3 contains 14 residues. V was shortened by 5 bases and J by 7 bases, with 14 bases between the two germline ends. From germline, CDR1 is SEHNR and CDR2 FQNEAQ (reference sequence). CDR3 residues: CASSLLGLGGELFF. CDR3 nucleotides: TGTGCCAGCAGCCTTCTAGGCCTCGGCGGGGAGCTGTTTTTT.

The chain joins TRBV9 to TRBJ2-1; 8 bases agree with TRBD2. V lost 3 bases, J lost 2 bases, and 4 bases stayed unmatched. CDR3 size: 15 residues. Looked up from germline, CDR1 is SGDLS and CDR2 is YYNGEE. CDR3 in DNA: TGTGCCAGCAGCGCTACGGGGGGGCCCTACAATGAGCAGTTCTTC. Its protein product is CASSATGGPYNEQFF.

The chain couples TRBV14 to TRBJ1-5, with 12 bases identical to TRBD1. In germline, CDR1 is SGHDN, CDR2 FVKESK. The CDR3 spans 18 residues. With V trimmed by 0 bases and J by 6 bases, 9 bases remained unmatched. The DNA of the CDR3 is TGTGCCAGCAGCCAAGACGTCCCCGGGACAGGGGGCCGTCAGCCCCAGCATTTT. It is translated as CASSQDVPGTGGRQPQHF.

The chain carries TRBV6-5 and TRBJ2-1; 10 positions agree with TRBD1. V dropped 0 bases and J dropped 7; count of bases not matched to a gene: 6. CDR1 and CDR2 from the germline V gene are MNHEY and SVGAGI. The CDR3 sequence is 16 residues long. CDR3 nucleotide sequence: TGTGCCAGCAGTTACTCCGGGACAGGGGACGAAAATGAGCAGTTCTTC. Protein: CASSYSGTGDENEQFF.

The rearrangement links TRBV6-5 to TRBJ2-7; TRBD2 matches 13 bases. J lost 4 bases, V lost 6 bases, and 6 bases had no gene match. The germline gives CDR1 MNHEY, CDR2 SVGAGI. This CDR3 spans 15 amino acids. The CDR3: CASRSTSGRDYEQYF. CDR3 DNA sequence: TGTGCCAGCAGGTCTACTAGCGGGAGGGATTACGAGCAGTACTTC.

This clone was detected a few times. This rearrangement joins TRBV29-1 to TRBJ1-2; 7 bases match TRBD1. The CDR3 is made up of 13 amino acids. Trimming took 6 bases from V and 6 from J; bases not matched to a gene: 10. Germline CDR1 and CDR2: SQVTM and ANQGSEA. The CDR3 sequence is CSVPRQGWDGYTF. As DNA, the CDR3 is TGCAGCGTCCCTAGACAGGGCTGGGATGGCTACACCTTC.

This chain links TRBV9 with TRBJ2-1; D uncertain. CDR3 length: 16 residues. Germline V gene lookup returns CDR1 SGDLS and CDR2 YYNGEE. V was trimmed by 3 bases and J by 0 bases, leaving 13 bases between them. The chain's CDR3 is CASSGHRGISYNEQFF. DNA of the CDR3: TGTGCCAGCAGCGGCCATAGAGGTATCTCCTACAATGAGCAGTTCTTC.

This chain connects TRBV19 to TRBJ1-1; TRBD1 is a possible D gene (6 bases). The CDR3 contains 13 residues. V lost 5 bases and J lost 2, with 9 bases in between. Germline lookup yields CDR1 LNHDA and CDR2 SQIVND (reference sequence). The CDR3 nucleotides read TGTGCCAGTAGTTGGGACACAAACACTGAAGCTTTCTTT. Its protein is CASSWDTNTEAFF.

This clone appeared a few times. The chain recombines TRBV28 with TRBJ2-7; perhaps TRBD2 as D (6 bases). Germline CDR1 and CDR2: MDHEN and SYDVKM. The CDR3 is 16 residues long. Between the trimmed V and J ends, which lost 3 bases and 3 bases, there was a span of 18 bases. The CDR3 loop reads CASSFGGAGPLYEQYF. In nucleotides, the CDR3 is TGTGCCAGCAGTTTCGGTGGTGCGGGGCCGCTCTACGAGCAGTACTTC.

This rearrangement joins TRBV5-5 to TRBJ1-4; 7 bases align to TRBD1. The V gene's germline CDR1 is SGHKS and CDR2 YYEKEE (reference sequence). The CDR3 runs 15 residues. V was pared by 3 bases and J by 8 bases, with 10 bases of the junction left unmatched. DNA for the CDR3: TGTGCCAGCAGCTCTTTTGACAGGGTTGGAGAAAAACTGTTTTTT. Amino acid sequence: CASSSFDRVGEKLFF.